Presented here are 2 T cell receptor beta chains from one specimen sequenced in a study of T cells after posttransplantation cyclophosphamide. Busulfan-fludarabine conditioning, marrow transplant, and cyclophosphamide on days +3 and +4 were administered. The assay was immunoSEQ multiplex PCR, and TCRdb's table has in-frame clones only and misses some. Altogether around 4,100 clones are present, about 77% being singletons, with the ten largest covering around 40%. The material was PBMCs, obtained 29 days after a stem cell transplant with posttransplant cyclophosphamide. These receptors were obtained from a male patient in his fifties who received an allogeneic stem cell transplant from an unrelated donor, was CMV-positive, and had acute GVHD only. Some T cells may be supplied by the graft donor.

This rearrangement joins TRBV21-1 to TRBJ2-1; no check of the table's D call, TRBD2, against the DNA was made. TRBV21-1 is deemed a pseudogene. CDR3 length: 16 residues. CDR3 coding DNA: TGTGCCAGCAGCGGACCGCTAGCGGGAACACACAATGAGCAGTTCTTC. Translation: CASSGPLAGTHNEQFF.

This clone has more than one count but fewer than ten. The chain recombines TRBV2 with TRBJ2-5, with a tentative D call TRBD1 (5 bases). V gave up 6 bases and J gave up 3 bases, with 14 bases separating them. CDR1 and CDR2 from the germline V gene are SNHLY and FYNNEI. CDR3 size: 14 residues. CDR3 in amino acids: CASSRLPGKETQYF. The CDR3 DNA is TGTGCCAGCAGCCGCCTTCCAGGGAAAGAGACCCAGTACTTC. The full variable domain, rest sourced from reference TRBV2 and TRBJ2-5, is EPEVTQTPSHQVTQMGQEVILRCVPISNHLYFYWYRQILGQKVEFLVSFYNNEISEKSEIFDDQFSVERPDGSNFTLKIRSTKLEDSAMYFCASSRLPGKETQYFGPGTRLLVL.